This TCR beta chain was sequenced during a study of immunodeficiency (dated by TCRdb to the late 2010s). As for the study more broadly: To search for oligoclonality and VDJ recombination defects, the researchers carried out a repertoire analysis.

Before TCR sequencing, CD3+CD4+ T cells were sorted from fresh PBMCs. General findings and caveats noted by the study authors: CD4+ T cell V-J pairing and productive entropy appeared similar between patients and controls. In the entropy comparisons of patients versus healthy controls, patients were shown as n=3 (open circles), and an effect on thymic development was only suggested as possible. Based on top-100 and total clonotype frequencies, severe oligoclonality showed up in patient CD8+ T cells, whereas patient CD4+ T cells did not show severe oligoclonality.

Genomic DNA was extracted using the QIAamp DNA Blood Mini Kit and was submitted for immunoSEQ repertoire analysis. Multiplex PCR was used to amplify CDR3 regions from a standard amount of genomic DNA template. The PCR products underwent sequencing on an Illumina platform. As for the original processing: Alignment of sequences to a reference was performed, and V, D and J gene definitions were taken from IMGT. To get rid of PCR and sequencing errors, closely related sequences were merged using a nearest-neighbor clustering algorithm. V, D and J usage in productive unique and total sequences was analyzed using ImmunoSEQ Analyzer tools and R version 3.6.1. TCRdb took this table from immuneACCESS and kept in-frame rearrangements with V and J called. Such tables lack part of the clones; where checked against another copy, unresolved V genes explain under half of the gap, and the rest is unexplained. V and J calls and clone size are given by that table; D and trimming were obtained from the DNA. This sample comprises a few thousand clones, around 90% of them detected only once. Of the sample, about 3.9% falls within the top ten clones.

The CDR3 contains 14 residues, cysteine and phenylalanine counted. Kept here is only the CDR3 DNA, which spans 42 bases and is read in frame from base 1. V gives up 4 bases and J gives up 4 bases, and the segment between their germline ends measures 11 bases. CDR1 LNHDA and CDR2 SQIVND are derived from the germline V gene (reference sequence). Of note for this clone: Its antigen is unknown. It has no much larger one-base neighbor in the sample; base qualities were not kept.

This clonotype originated in a human donor in good health. The specimen sequenced was CD4+ T cells from blood. The sequence is built from TRBV19 and TRBJ2-1, with the D segment identity uncertain. CDR3 loop: CASSTPQEYNEQFF. The nucleotide sequence reads as follows: TGTGCCAGTAGTACCCCGCAGGAGTACAATGAGCAGTTCTTC.